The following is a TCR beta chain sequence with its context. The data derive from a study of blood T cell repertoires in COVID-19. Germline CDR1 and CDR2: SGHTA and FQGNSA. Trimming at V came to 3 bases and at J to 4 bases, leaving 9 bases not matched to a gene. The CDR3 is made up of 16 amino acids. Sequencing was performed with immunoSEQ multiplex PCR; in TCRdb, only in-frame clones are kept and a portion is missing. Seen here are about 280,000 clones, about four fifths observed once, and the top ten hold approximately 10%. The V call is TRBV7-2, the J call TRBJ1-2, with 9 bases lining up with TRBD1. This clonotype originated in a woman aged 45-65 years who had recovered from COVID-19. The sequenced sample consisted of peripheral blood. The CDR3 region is CASSFPSTGGFYGYTF. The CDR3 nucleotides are TGTGCCAGCAGCTTTCCCTCCACAGGGGGCTTCTATGGCTACACCTTC.